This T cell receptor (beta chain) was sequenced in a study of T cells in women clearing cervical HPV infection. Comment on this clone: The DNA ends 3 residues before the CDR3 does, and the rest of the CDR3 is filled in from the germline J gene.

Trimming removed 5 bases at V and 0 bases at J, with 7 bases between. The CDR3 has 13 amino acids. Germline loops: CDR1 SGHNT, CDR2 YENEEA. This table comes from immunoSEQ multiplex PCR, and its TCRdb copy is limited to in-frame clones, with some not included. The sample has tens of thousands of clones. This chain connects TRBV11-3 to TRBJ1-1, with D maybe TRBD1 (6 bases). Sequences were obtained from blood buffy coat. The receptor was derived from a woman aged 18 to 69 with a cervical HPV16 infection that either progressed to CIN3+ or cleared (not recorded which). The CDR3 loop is CASSPGVNTEAFF. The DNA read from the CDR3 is TGTGCCAGCAGCCCAGGGGTGAACACTGAA.